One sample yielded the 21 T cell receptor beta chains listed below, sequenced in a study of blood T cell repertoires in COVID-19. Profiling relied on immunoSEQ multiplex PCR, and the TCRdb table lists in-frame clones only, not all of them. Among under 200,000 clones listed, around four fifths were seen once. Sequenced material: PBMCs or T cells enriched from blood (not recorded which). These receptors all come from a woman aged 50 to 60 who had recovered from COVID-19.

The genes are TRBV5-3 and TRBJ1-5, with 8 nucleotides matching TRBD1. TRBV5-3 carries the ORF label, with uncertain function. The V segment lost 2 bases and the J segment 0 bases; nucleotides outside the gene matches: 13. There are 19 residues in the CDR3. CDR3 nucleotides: TGTGCCAGAAGCTTAAAGGAGAGGACAGGGATAAATAGCAATCAGCCCCAGCATTTT. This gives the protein CARSLKERTGINSNQPQHF.

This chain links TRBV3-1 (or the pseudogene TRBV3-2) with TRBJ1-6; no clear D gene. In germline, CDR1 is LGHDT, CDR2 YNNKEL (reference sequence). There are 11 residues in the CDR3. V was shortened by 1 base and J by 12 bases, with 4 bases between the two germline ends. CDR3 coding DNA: TGTGCCAGCAGCCAAGGTCTACCCCTCCACTTT. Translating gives CASSQGLPLHF.

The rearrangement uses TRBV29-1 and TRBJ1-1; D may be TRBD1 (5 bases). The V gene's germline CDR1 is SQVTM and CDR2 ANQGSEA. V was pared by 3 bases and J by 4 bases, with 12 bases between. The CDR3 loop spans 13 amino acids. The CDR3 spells CSVEFRQITEAFF. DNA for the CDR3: TGCAGCGTTGAGTTTAGACAGATCACTGAAGCTTTCTTT. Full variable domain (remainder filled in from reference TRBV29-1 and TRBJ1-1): SAVISQKPSRDICQRGTSLTIQCQVDSQVTMMFWYRQQPGQSLTLIATANQGSEATYESGFVIDKFPISRPNLTFSTLTVSNMSPEDSSIYLCSVEFRQITEAFFGQGTRLTVV.

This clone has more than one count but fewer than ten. The CDR3 spells CASSASVTGEAFF. CDR3 nucleotide sequence: TGTGCCAGCAGCGCCTCCGTGACAGGCGAAGCTTTCTTT. J is TRBJ1-1 and V is TRBV9; possibly TRBD1 for D (6 bases). V gave up 3 bases and J gave up 8 bases, with 14 bases separating them. This CDR3 has 13 amino acids. Germline V gene lookup returns CDR1 SGDLS and CDR2 YYNGEE.

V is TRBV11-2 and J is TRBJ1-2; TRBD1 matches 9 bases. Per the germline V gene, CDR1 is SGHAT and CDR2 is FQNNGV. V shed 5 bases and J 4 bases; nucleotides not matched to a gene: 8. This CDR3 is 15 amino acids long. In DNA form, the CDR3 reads TGTGCCAGCAGCCCGGGACAGGGACGGGGCTATGGCTACACCTTC. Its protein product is CASSPGQGRGYGYTF.

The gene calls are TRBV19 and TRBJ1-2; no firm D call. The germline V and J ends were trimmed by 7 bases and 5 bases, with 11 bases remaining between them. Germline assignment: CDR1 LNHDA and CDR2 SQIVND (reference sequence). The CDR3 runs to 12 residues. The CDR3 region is CASNYERYGYTF. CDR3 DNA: TGTGCCAGTAACTACGAGAGATATGGCTACACCTTC.

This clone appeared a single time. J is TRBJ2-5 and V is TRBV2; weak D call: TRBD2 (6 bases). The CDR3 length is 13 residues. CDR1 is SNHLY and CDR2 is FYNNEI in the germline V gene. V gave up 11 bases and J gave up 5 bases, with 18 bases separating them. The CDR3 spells CAVGRGSGETQYF. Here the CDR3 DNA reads TGTGCCGTCGGTCGGGGGAGCGGGGAGACCCAGTACTTC.

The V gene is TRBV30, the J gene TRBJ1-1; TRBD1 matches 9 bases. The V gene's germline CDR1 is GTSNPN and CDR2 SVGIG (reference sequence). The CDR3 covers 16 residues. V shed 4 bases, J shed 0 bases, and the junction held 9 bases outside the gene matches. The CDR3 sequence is CAWKKPGQGMNTEAFF. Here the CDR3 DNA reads TGTGCCTGGAAAAAACCGGGACAGGGAATGAACACTGAAGCTTTCTTT.

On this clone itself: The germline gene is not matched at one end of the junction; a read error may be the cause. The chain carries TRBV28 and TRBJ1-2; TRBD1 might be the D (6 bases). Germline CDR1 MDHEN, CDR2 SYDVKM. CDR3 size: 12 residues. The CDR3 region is CASRNSGQRPRF. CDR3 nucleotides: TGTGCCAGCAGAAACTCCGGACAGAGACCGCGTTTC.

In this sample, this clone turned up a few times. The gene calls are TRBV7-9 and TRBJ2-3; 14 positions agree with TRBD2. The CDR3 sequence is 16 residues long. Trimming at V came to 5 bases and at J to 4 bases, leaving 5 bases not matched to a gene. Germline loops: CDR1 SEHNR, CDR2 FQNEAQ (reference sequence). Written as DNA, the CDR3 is TGTGCCAGCAGCCTGGGGACTAGCGGGAGTGCAGATACGCAGTATTTT. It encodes CASSLGTSGSADTQYF.

CDR3 DNA sequence: TGTGCCAGCAGTTTAGGATCAGGGGGCGGTCCCTCAGAAGCTTTCTTT. Its translation: CASSLGSGGGPSEAFF. The chain joins TRBV28 to TRBJ1-1, with TRBD1 identical over 8 bases. Germline V CDR1 and CDR2: MDHEN, SYDVKM. The trim removed 2 bases at V and 8 bases at J, leaving 13 bases unmatched. The CDR3 runs to 16 residues.

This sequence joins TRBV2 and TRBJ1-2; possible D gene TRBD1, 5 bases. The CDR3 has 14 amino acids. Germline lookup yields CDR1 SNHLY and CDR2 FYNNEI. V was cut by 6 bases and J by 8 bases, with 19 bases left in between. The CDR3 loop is CASSPKGQYLGYTF. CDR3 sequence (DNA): TGTGCCAGCAGCCCAAAGGGGCAATACCTAGGCTACACCTTC.

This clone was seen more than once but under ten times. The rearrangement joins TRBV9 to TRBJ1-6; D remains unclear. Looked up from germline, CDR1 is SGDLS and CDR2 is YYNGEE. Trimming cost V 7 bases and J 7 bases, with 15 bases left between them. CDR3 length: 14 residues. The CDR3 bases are TGTGCCAGCGCTTTACGGGAAAGCAATTCACCCCTCCACTTT. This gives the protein CASALRESNSPLHF. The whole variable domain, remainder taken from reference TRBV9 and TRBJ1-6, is DSGVTQTPKHLITATGQRVTLRCSPRSGDLSVYWYQQSLDQGLQFLIQYYNGEERAKGNILERFSAQQFPDLHSELNLSSLELGDSALYFCASALRESNSPLHFGNGTRLTVT.

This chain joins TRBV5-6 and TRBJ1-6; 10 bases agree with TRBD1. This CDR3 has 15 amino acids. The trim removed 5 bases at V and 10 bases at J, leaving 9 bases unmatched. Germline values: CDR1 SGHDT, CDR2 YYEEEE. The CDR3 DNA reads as TGTGCCAGCAGTGGATCCGGGACAGGGGCCTCACCCCTCCACTTT. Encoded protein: CASSGSGTGASPLHF.

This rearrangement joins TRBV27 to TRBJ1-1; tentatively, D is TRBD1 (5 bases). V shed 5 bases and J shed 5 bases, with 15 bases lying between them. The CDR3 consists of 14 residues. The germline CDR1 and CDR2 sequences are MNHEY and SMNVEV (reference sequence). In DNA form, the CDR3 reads TGTGCCAGCAGTGGATTGGGGGGGAGGACTGAAGCTTTCTTT. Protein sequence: CASSGLGGRTEAFF.

The CDR3 DNA follows: TGTGCCAGTATCCAACCAGGCGCCCCCTCTGGAAACACCATATATTTT. This codes for CASIQPGAPSGNTIYF. The V and J genes are TRBV19 and TRBJ1-3; D unclear. CDR1 LNHDA and CDR2 SQIVND come from the germline V gene (reference sequence). Deletions cut 7 bases from V and 0 bases from J, with 16 bases between. CDR3 length: 16 amino acids.

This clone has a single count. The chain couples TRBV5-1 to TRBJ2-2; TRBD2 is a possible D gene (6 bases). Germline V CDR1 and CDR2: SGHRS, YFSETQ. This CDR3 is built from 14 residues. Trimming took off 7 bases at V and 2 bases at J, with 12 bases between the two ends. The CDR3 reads CASSAGPNTGELFF. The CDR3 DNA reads TGCGCCAGCTCGGCGGGGCCAAACACCGGGGAGCTGTTTTTT. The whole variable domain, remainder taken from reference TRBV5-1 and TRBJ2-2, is KAGVTQTPRYLIKTRGQQVTLSCSPISGHRSVSWYQQTPGQGLQFLFEYFSETQRNKGNFPGRFSGRQFSNSRSEMNVSTLELGDSALYLCASSAGPNTGELFFGEGSRLTVL.

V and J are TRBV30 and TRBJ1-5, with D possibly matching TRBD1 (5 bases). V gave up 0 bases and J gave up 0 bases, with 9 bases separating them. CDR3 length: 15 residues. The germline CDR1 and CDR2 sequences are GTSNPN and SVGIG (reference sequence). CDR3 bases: TGTGCCTGGAGTGTGGTCGGGGGTAGCAATCAGCCCCAGCATTTT. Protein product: CAWSVVGGSNQPQHF.

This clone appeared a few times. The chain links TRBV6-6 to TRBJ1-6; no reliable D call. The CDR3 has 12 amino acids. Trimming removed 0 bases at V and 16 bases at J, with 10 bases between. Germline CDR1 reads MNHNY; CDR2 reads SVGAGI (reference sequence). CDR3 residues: CASSYSSAGLHF. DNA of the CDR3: TGTGCCAGCAGTTACTCGTCGGCGGGACTCCACTTT.

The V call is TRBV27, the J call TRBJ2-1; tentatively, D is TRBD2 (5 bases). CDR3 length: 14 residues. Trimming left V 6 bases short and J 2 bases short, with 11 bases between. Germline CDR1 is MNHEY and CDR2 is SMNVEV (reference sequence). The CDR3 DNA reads TGTGCCAGCAGAACGGGATTCACCTACAATGAGCAGTTCTTC. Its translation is CASRTGFTYNEQFF.

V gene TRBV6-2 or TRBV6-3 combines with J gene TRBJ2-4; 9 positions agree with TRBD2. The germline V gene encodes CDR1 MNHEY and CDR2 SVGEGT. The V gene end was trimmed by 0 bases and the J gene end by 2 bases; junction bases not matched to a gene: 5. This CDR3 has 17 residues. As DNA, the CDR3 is TGTGCCAGCAGTTACTCTGGGACTAGCAGCCCCAAAAACATTCAGTACTTC. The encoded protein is CASSYSGTSSPKNIQYF.